The rows below give T cell receptor beta chains drawn from one sample of a study of T cell repertoires in urothelial bladder cancer. Sequencing used immunoSEQ multiplex PCR; TCRdb keeps in-frame clones, though not all of them. The data hold 2,000 to 2,500 clones, with approximately 76% observed a single time. Sequencing used tumor-infiltrating cells from bladder cancer. The receptor source for this set is a human donor with urothelial carcinoma. The CDR3 runs from the conserved cysteine through the conserved F or W. Each record gives: CDR3 length, clone size, J gene, V gene, CDR3 protein. Expanded clones are given a class, and other clones once, few, many or no size at all.

13,-,TRBJ2-3,TRBV7-2,CASRTGLGDTQYF
15,-,TRBJ1-5,TRBV6-6,CASSPDRASNQPQHF
16,-,TRBJ1-4,TRBV19,CASTRKTGSTNEKLFF
12,-,TRBJ1-2,TRBV30,CAWSSQSGGYTF
13,-,TRBJ1-2,TRBV5-6,CASSLGTVSGYTF
16,-,TRBJ1-5,TRBV30,CAWGEGGVSSHQPQHF
16,-,TRBJ1-1,TRBV9,CASSVGQGHWDTEAFF
13,-,TRBJ2-1,TRBV5-1,CASSFGGSNEQFF
15,-,TRBJ2-7,TRBV10-2,CASSQGQTTTYEQYF
16,-,TRBJ2-3,TRBV5-5,CASSLEVGLGTDTQYF
14,-,TRBJ2-7,TRBV30,CAWSVGGAVYEQYF
11,-,TRBJ2-5,TRBV20-1,CSAQFQETQYF
14,-,TRBJ1-1,TRBV7-6,CASSLARGASEAFF
15,-,TRBJ2-3,TRBV4-2,CASSQSTSGTDTQYF
14,-,TRBJ2-1,TRBV18,CASSPGRPYNEQFF
15,-,TRBJ2-7,TRBV15,CATSTGTGGIYEQYF
14,-,TRBJ2-3,TRBV7-8,CASSLAPKSDTQYF
15,-,TRBJ2-7,TRBV4-3,CASSQDPTSSYEQYF
15,-,TRBJ2-7,TRBV11-3,CASSFLAGGFDEQYF
14,-,TRBJ2-1,TRBV5-6,CASGGLADYNEQFF
16,-,TRBJ2-2,TRBV9,CASSPPPGSRTGELFF
12,-,TRBJ1-3,TRBV18,CASSPQENTIYF
11,-,TRBJ2-3,TRBV7-2,CASSLSDTQYF
16,-,TRBJ2-7,TRBV18,CASSPPGTVLSYEQYF
14,-,TRBJ2-3,TRBV11-3,CASSLEEGTDTQYF
14,-,TRBJ2-1,TRBV27,CASSKVGSYNEQFF
13,-,TRBJ2-7,TRBV6-5,CASSFSGGGEQYF
14,once,TRBJ2-7,TRBV4-3,CASSQDSNGYEQYF
15,-,TRBJ1-1,TRBV9,CASSAQVPGNTEAFF
13,-,TRBJ2-7,TRBV6-6,CASSYLGSGEQYF
17,-,TRBJ2-7,TRBV5-5,CASSLGSFAGGSYEQYF
11,-,TRBJ2-7,TRBV7-2,CASSLTSEQYF
16,-,TRBJ1-5,TRBV27,CASSLLPPGGNQPQHF
14,-,TRBJ2-2,TRBV18,CASSPGQNTGELFF
14,once,TRBJ2-7,TRBV6-1,CASTAGTQTYEQYF
14,-,TRBJ2-4,TRBV29-1,CSARTGSSKNIQYF
17,-,TRBJ1-2,TRBV4-3,CASSQGNTGTDLGGYTF
14,-,TRBJ2-3,TRBV27,CASSLRTMVDTQYF
18,-,TRBJ2-2,TRBV7-9,CASSLRRLAGGETGELFF
15,-,TRBJ2-1,TRBV11-3,CASSTTSGNYNEQFF
14,-,TRBJ1-4,TRBV11-2,CASSFDTVGEKLFF
15,few,TRBJ2-7,TRBV7-9,CASSLVGGSSYEQYF
14,few,TRBJ1-2,TRBV7-9,CASSSLAYNYGYTF
16,few,TRBJ1-6,TRBV21-1,CAACIRQGPYNSPLHF
15,-,TRBJ2-1,TRBV7-2,CASRLAGGPMGEQFF
11,few,TRBJ1-2,TRBV5-6,CASSLSRGYTF
18,-,TRBJ2-3,TRBV9,CASSVAIRQGQSTDTQYF
14,-,TRBJ1-2,TRBV9,CASSVDGSNYGYTF
13,large,TRBJ1-4,TRBV7-9,CATEDRAGEKLFF
13,-,TRBJ2-1,TRBV6-5,CASTTGTVNEQFF